The 15 T cell receptor beta chains below come from one sample, sequenced in a study of T cell repertoires in cytomegalovirus infection. Using its own MiXCR run on the reads, TCRdb lists one record per CDR3 protein. The sample has approximately 190,000 distinct CDR3 sequences; approximately 28% are singletons. The sequenced material came from PBMCs. The receptor set was obtained from a human donor in good health (CMV status not recorded). Some clones in this sample may be carry-over from other donors' samples.

V gene TRBV3-1 combines with J gene TRBJ2-7; TRBD1 agrees at 8 bases. The CDR3 spans 12 residues. With V trimmed by 10 bases and J by 2 bases, 4 bases remained unmatched. The germline V gene encodes CDR1 LGHDT and CDR2 YNNKEL (reference sequence). CDR3 nucleotide sequence: TGTGCCACTGGGACAGGAGCCTACGAGCAGTACTTC. Translated: CATGTGAYEQYF.

There are a few counts of this clonotype. The V call is TRBV5-4, the J call TRBJ2-4; D gene ambiguous. Germline V gene data show CDR1 as SGHNT and CDR2 as YYREEE (reference sequence). V shed 4 bases and J shed 5 bases, with 10 bases lying between them. CDR3 length: 13 amino acids. The CDR3 spells CASSPLGENIQYF. Written as DNA, the CDR3 is TGTGCCAGCAGCCCCCTCGGTGAAAACATTCAGTACTTC.

This clonotype was seen a handful of times. The CDR3 loop is CASSPRQGGIYEQYF. CDR3 DNA sequence: TGTGCCAGCAGCCCAAGACAGGGGGGTATCTACGAGCAGTACTTC. The chain recombines TRBV7-3 with TRBJ2-7, with 9 positions matching TRBD1. The CDR3 length is 15 residues. Germline V gives CDR1 SGHTA, CDR2 FQGTGA. The trim removed 5 bases at V and 3 bases at J, leaving 8 bases unmatched.

The genes are TRBV10-3 and TRBJ1-5; D call uncertain. Germline assignment: CDR1 ENHRY and CDR2 SYGVKD. The V and J ends lost 3 bases and 0 bases respectively, with 15 bases between them. CDR3 length: 17 residues. CDR3 DNA sequence: TGTGCCATCAGTGAAAACAGACGAGGAGTTAGCAATCAGCCCCAGCATTTT. Translated, it gives CAISENRRGVSNQPQHF.

The chain has TRBV27 and TRBJ2-1; the match to TRBD1 covers 7 bases. Germline CDR1 MNHEY, CDR2 SMNVEV (reference sequence). The ends lost 4 bases at V and 4 bases at J; junction bases unmatched: 4. The CDR3 is 14 residues long. The CDR3 sequence: CASSSPGQYNEQFF. The CDR3 nucleotides read TGTGCCAGCAGTTCCCCGGGACAGTACAATGAGCAGTTCTTC.

The chain uses TRBV6-2 or TRBV6-3 and TRBJ2-7; the match to TRBD1 covers 7 bases. Germline CDR1 is MNHEY and CDR2 is SVGEGT. The V and J ends lost 6 bases and 7 bases, in that order; junction bases with no gene match: 6. This CDR3 contains 12 residues. The CDR3: CASSPQGREQYF. For the CDR3, the DNA is TGTGCCAGCAGCCCACAGGGGCGGGAGCAGTACTTC.

This clonotype was seen only a few times. The gene calls are TRBV6-2 or TRBV6-3 and TRBJ2-1; 7 positions agree with TRBD1. CDR1 MNHEY and CDR2 SVGEGT come from the germline V gene. Unmatched junction bases numbered 5, after V lost 6 bases and J lost 6 bases. The CDR3 consists of 13 residues. The CDR3 DNA reads TGTGCCAGCAGCCCTAACAGGGGCAATGAGCAGTTCTTC. Its translation is CASSPNRGNEQFF.

The rearrangement uses TRBV2 and TRBJ2-1, with 7 bases fitting TRBD1. CDR1 SNHLY and CDR2 FYNNEI come from the germline V gene. J lost 4 bases, V lost 6 bases, and 6 bases had no gene match. This CDR3 is 14 amino acids long. The CDR3 reads CASSGPGQYNEQFF. The CDR3 DNA follows: TGTGCCAGCAGCGGCCCGGGACAGTACAATGAGCAGTTCTTC.

The chain joins TRBV7-3 to TRBJ2-1, with 14 bases aligning to TRBD2. The CDR3 extends over 17 amino acids. Germline V gives CDR1 SGHTA, CDR2 FQGTGA. The trim removed 5 bases at V and 10 bases at J, leaving 13 bases unmatched. CDR3 DNA: TGTGCCAGCAGCCCCGTTTCCGGGACTAGCGGGGGAGGGGAGCAGTTCTTC. Amino acids: CASSPVSGTSGGGEQFF.

This clonotype was observed at least ten times. The gene calls are TRBV7-2 and TRBJ1-1; D is undetermined. Per germline, CDR1 SGHTA and CDR2 FQGNSA. Trimming removed 5 bases from V and 0 bases from J, with 13 bases in between. This CDR3 has 15 residues. Here the CDR3 reads CASSKRSQMNTEAFF. In DNA form, the CDR3 reads TGTGCCAGCAGCAAGAGGAGTCAAATGAACACTGAAGCTTTCTTT.

CDR3 sequence: CASSVEQGETQYF. In DNA, the CDR3 is TGTGCCAGCAGTGTGGAGCAGGGCGAGACCCAGTACTTC. The rearrangement links TRBV2 to TRBJ2-5; TRBD1 is a possible D gene (5 bases). Trimming stripped 4 bases from V and 5 bases from J, with 11 bases between. This CDR3 has 13 residues. Germline lookup yields CDR1 SNHLY and CDR2 FYNNEI. The full variable domain, rest sourced from reference TRBV2 and TRBJ2-5, is EPEVTQTPSHQVTQMGQEVILRCVPISNHLYFYWYRQILGQKVEFLVSFYNNEISEKSEIFDDQFSVERPDGSNFTLKIRSTKLEDSAMYFCASSVEQGETQYFGPGTRLLVL.

This chain connects TRBV12-3 or TRBV12-4 to TRBJ2-3; TRBD1 or TRBD2 may be the D gene (5 bases each). Trimming shortened V by 5 bases and J by 6 bases, and 15 bases separated the two germline ends. This CDR3 region has 14 residues. This chain's CDR3 is CASSLGTGADTQYF. The DNA for the CDR3 is TGTGCCAGCAGTCTCGGGACCGGTGCGGATACGCAGTATTTT.

This clonotype has more than one count but fewer than ten. The J gene is TRBJ1-4, the V gene TRBV30; D perhaps matches TRBD1 (5 bases). This CDR3 spans 14 amino acids. The germline V gene encodes CDR1 GTSNPN and CDR2 SVGIG (reference sequence). V lost 3 bases and J 4 bases, leaving 12 bases between the germline ends. CDR3: CAWSPGLINEKLFF. The CDR3 nucleotides are TGTGCCTGGAGCCCGGGACTGATTAATGAAAAACTGTTTTTT.

In its sample, this clonotype was seen many times. The V and J genes are TRBV10-3 and TRBJ1-3, with D perhaps matching TRBD1 (6 bases). V dropped 2 bases and J dropped 0 bases, with 8 bases sitting between them. Germline assignment: CDR1 ENHRY and CDR2 SYGVKD. The CDR3 is made up of 15 amino acids. CDR3 region: CAISEDRSSGNTIYF. Here the CDR3 DNA reads TGTGCCATCAGTGAGGACAGGAGCTCTGGAAACACCATATATTTT.

This clonotype was observed a few times. The V and J genes are TRBV10-3 and TRBJ2-3; D might be TRBD1 (5 bases). The CDR3 sequence is 13 residues long. V dropped 4 bases and J dropped 0 bases, with 5 bases sitting between them. The germline V gene encodes CDR1 ENHRY and CDR2 SYGVKD. CDR3 DNA: TGTGCCATCAGTGCAGGGAGCACAGATACGCAGTATTTT. As protein: CAISAGSTDTQYF.